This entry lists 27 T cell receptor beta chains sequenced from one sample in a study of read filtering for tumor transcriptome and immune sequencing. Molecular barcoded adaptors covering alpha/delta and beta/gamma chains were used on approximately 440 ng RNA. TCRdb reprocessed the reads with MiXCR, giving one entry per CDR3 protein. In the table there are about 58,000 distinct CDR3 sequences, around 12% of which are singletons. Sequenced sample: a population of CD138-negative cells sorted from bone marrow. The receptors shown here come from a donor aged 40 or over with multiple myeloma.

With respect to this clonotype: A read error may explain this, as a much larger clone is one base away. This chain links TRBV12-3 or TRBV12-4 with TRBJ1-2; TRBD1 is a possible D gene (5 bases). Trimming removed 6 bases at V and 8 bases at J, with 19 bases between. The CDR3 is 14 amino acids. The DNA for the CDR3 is TGTGCCAGCAGGACCGGGGCAGTCGGAGGGGGCTACACCTTC. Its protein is CASRTGAVGGGYTF.

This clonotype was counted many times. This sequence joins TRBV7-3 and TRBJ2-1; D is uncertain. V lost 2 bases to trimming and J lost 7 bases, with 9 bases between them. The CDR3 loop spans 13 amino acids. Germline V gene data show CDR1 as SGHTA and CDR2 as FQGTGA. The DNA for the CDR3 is TGTGCCAGCAGCTTAGAAGGGTTGAATGAGCAGTTCTTC. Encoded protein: CASSLEGLNEQFF.

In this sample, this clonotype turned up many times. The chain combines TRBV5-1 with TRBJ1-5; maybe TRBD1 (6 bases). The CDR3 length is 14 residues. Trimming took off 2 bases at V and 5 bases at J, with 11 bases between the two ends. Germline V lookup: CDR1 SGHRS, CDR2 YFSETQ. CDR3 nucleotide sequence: TGCGCCAGCAGCTTACAGGGAACGGATCAGCCCCAGCATTTT. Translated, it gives CASSLQGTDQPQHF. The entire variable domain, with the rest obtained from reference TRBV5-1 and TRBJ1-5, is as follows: KAGVTQTPRYLIKTRGQQVTLSCSPISGHRSVSWYQQTPGQGLQFLFEYFSETQRNKGNFPGRFSGRQFSNSRSEMNVSTLELGDSALYLCASSLQGTDQPQHFGDGTRLSIL.

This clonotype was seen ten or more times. The CDR3 region has the DNA TGTGCCAGCTCCGGGGCCGTCAAAGCCAGCTCCTACAATGAGCAGTTCTTC. It codes for CASSGAVKASSYNEQFF. The chain links TRBV18 to TRBJ2-1; D is tentatively TRBD1 or TRBD2 (5 bases each). Trimming removed 6 bases at V and 0 bases at J, with 18 bases between. This CDR3 is built from 17 residues. Germline CDR1 is KGHSH and CDR2 is LQKENI. Filled out from reference TRBV18 and TRBJ2-1, the complete variable domain reads NAGVMQNPRHLVRRRGQEARLRCSPMKGHSHVYWYRQLPEEGLKFMVYLQKENIIDESGMPKERFSAEFPKEGPSILRIQQVVRGDSAAYFCASSGAVKASSYNEQFFGPGTRLTVL.

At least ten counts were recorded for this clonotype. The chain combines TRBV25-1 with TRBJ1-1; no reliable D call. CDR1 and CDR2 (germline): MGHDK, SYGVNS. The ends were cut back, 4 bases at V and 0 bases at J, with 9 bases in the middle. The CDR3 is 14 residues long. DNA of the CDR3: TGTGCCAGCAGTGGAGCGGATCTGAACACTGAAGCTTTCTTT. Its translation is CASSGADLNTEAFF.

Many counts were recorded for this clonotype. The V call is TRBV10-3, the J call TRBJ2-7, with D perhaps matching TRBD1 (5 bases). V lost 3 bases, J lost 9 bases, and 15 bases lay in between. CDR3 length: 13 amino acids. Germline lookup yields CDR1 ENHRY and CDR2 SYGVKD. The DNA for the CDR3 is TGTGCCATCAGTGAAAGGACACCTCTTAGGCAGTACTTC. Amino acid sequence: CAISERTPLRQYF.

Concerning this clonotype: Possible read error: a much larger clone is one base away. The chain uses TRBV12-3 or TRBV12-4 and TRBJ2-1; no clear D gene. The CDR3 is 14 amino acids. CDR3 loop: CASSLGLINNGQFF. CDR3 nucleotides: TGTGCCAGCAGTTTAGGGCTGATAAACAATGGGCAGTTCTTC.

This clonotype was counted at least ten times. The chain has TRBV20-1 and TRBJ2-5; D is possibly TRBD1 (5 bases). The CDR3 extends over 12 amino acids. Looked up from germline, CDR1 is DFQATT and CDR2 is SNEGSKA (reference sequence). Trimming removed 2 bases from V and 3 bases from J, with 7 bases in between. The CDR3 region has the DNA TGCAGTGCTAGACAGGGTAAAGAGACCCAGTACTTC. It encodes CSARQGKETQYF.

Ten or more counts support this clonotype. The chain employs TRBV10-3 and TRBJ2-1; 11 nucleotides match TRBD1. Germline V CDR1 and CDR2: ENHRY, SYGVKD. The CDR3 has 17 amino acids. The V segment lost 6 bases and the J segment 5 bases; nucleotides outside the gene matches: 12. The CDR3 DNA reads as TGTGCCATCAGGATACCTACACGGGACAGGGGGAACAATGAGCAGTTCTTC. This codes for CAIRIPTRDRGNNEQFF.

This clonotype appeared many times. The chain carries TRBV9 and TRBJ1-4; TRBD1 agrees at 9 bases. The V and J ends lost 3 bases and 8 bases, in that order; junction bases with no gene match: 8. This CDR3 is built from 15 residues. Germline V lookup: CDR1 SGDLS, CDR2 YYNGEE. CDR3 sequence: CASSARDRVEEKLFF. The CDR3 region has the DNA TGTGCCAGCAGCGCCCGGGACAGGGTGGAGGAAAAACTGTTTTTT.

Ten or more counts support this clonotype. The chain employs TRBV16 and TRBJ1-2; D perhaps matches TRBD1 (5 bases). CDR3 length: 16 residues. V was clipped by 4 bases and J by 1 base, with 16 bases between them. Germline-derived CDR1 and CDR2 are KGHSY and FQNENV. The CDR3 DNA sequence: TGTGCCAGCAGCCCTGGCGGGACGGATTTTAACTATGGCTACACCTTC. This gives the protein CASSPGGTDFNYGYTF.

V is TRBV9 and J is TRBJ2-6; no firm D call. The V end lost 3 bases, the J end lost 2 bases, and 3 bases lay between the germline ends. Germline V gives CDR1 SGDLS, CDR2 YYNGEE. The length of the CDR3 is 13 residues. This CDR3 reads CASSGTGANVLTF. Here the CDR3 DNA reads TGTGCCAGCAGCGGGACTGGGGCCAACGTCCTGACTTTC. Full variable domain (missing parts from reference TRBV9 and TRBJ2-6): DSGVTQTPKHLITATGQRVTLRCSPRSGDLSVYWYQQSLDQGLQFLIQYYNGEERAKGNILERFSAQQFPDLHSELNLSSLELGDSALYFCASSGTGANVLTFGAGSRLTVL.

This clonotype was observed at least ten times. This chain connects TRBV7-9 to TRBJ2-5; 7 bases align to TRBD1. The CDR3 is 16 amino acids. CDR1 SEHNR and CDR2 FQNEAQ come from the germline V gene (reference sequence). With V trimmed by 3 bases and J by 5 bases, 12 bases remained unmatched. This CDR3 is CASSFLLMTGSETQYF. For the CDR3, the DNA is TGTGCCAGCAGCTTTCTCTTAATGACAGGGAGCGAGACCCAGTACTTC.

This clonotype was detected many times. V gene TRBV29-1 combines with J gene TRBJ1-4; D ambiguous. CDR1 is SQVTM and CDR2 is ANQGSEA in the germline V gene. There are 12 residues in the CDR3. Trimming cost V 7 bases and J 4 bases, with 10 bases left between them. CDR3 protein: CSGGTRNEKLFF. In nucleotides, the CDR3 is TGCAGCGGTGGCACCCGTAATGAAAAACTGTTTTTT. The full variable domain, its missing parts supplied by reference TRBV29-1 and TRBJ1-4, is SAVISQKPSRDICQRGTSLTIQCQVDSQVTMMFWYRQQPGQSLTLIATANQGSEATYESGFVIDKFPISRPNLTFSTLTVSNMSPEDSSIYLCSGGTRNEKLFFGSGTQLSVL.

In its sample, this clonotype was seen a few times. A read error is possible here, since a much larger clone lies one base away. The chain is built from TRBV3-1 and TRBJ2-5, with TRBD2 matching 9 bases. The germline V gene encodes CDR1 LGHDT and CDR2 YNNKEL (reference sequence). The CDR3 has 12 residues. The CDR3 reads CASEAAGGLSLF. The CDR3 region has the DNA TGTGCCAGCGAGGCTGCGGGGGGGCTGAGCTTATTC.

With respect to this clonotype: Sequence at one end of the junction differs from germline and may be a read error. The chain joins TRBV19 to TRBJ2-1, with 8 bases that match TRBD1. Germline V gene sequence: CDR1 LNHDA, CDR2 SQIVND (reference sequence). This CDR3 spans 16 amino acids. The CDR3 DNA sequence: TGTGGCAGTAGTATACGACAGGGGTCCAATTACAACGAGCAGTTCTTC. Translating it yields CGSSIRQGSNYNEQFF.

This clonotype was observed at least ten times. The CDR3 bases are TGTGCCACTTTACGGGGAAGTGTTCGCAATCAGCCCCAGCATTTT. Protein sequence: CATLRGSVRNQPQHF. The chain has TRBV6-1 and TRBJ1-5; the D is unclear. CDR3 size: 15 residues. Germline CDR1 MNHNS, CDR2 SASEGT. V was cut by 10 bases and J by 2 bases, with 18 bases left in between.

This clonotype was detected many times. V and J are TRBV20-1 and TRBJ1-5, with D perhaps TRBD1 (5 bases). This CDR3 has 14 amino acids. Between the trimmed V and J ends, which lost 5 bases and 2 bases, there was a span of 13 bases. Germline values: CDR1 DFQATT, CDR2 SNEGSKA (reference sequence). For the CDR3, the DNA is TGCAGTGCTCACGGGGACTTCGGCAATCAGCCCCAGCATTTT. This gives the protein CSAHGDFGNQPQHF.

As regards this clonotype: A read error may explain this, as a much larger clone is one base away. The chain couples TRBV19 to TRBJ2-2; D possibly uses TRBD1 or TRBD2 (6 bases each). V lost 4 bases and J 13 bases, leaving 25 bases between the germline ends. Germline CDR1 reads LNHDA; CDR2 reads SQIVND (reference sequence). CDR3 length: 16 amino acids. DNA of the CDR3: TGTGCCAGTAGTACCTGGGGCAGGGCAGGGGAGGTCGGGCTGTTTTTT. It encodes CASSTWGRAGEVGLFF.

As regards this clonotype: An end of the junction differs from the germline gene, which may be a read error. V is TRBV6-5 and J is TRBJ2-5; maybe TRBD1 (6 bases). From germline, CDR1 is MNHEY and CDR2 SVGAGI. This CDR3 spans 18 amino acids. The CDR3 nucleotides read TGTGCCAGCAGTTACTCGCACAGGGCCCATTCGGAGACGGAGACTCAGTACTTC. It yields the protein CASSYSHRAHSETETQYF.

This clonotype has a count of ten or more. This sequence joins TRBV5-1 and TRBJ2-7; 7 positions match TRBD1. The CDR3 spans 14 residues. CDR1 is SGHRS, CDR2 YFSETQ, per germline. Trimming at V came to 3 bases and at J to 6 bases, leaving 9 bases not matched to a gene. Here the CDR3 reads CASSSTGIVGEQYF. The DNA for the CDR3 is TGCGCCAGCAGCTCGACAGGGATCGTCGGCGAGCAGTACTTC.

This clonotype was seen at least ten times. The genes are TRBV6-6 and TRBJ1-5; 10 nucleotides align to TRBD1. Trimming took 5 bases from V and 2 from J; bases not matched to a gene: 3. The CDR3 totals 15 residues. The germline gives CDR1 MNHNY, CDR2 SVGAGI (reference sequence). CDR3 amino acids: CASSTGTGGNQPQHF. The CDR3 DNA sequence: TGTGCCAGCAGTACCGGGACAGGGGGCAATCAGCCCCAGCATTTT.

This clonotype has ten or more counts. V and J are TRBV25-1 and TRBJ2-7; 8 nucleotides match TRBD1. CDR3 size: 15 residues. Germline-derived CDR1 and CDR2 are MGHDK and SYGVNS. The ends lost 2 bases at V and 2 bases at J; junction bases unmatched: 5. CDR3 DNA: TGTGCCAGCAGTGAACCGGGACAGGCGGCCTACGAGCAGTACTTC. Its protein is CASSEPGQAAYEQYF.

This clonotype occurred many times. CDR3 sequence: CSGSGGQGSNTGELFF. The CDR3 DNA follows: TGCAGCGGCTCAGGGGGACAGGGGTCGAACACCGGGGAGCTGTTTTTT. This chain joins TRBV29-1 and TRBJ2-2; 10 nucleotides agree with TRBD1. Germline CDR1 and CDR2: SQVTM and ANQGSEA. Trimming cost V 7 bases and J 0 bases; bases outside gene matches: 8. The CDR3 consists of 16 residues.

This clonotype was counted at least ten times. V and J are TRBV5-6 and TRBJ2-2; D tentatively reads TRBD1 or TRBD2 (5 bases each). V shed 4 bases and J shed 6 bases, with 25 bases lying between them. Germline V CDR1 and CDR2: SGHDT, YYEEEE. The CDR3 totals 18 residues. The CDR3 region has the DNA TGTGCCAGCAGCAGAGGGACCCGGGCCTCCGGCGGGTCCGGGGAGCTGTTTTTT. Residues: CASSRGTRASGGSGELFF.

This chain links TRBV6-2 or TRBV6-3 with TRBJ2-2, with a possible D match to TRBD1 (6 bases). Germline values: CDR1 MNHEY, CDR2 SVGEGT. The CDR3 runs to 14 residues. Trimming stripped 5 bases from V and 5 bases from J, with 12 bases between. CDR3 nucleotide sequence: TGTGCCAGCAGTCGGACAGCGCTGACCGGGGAGCTGTTTTTT. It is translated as CASSRTALTGELFF.

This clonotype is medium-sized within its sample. CDR3 nucleotide sequence: TGTGCCAGCAGCCCCGGTCCCTCCTACAATGAGCAGTTCTTC. Its protein product is CASSPGPSYNEQFF. This chain joins TRBV11-3 and TRBJ2-1, with no clear D. Trimming cost V 5 bases and J 0 bases, with 8 bases left between them. This CDR3 spans 14 amino acids. Germline V lookup: CDR1 SGHNT, CDR2 YENEEA.